This T cell receptor beta chain was captured in a study of blood T cells in healthy people across ages. A second 7 to 11 cycle PCR used barcoded and J-beta primers. TCRdb independently ran MiXCR on the 5' RACE reads; one entry per CDR3 protein. The repertoire has about 760,000 distinct CDR3 sequences, just under 25% of them found once; the top ten carry roughly a tenth. The CDR3 has 14 amino acids. V lost 0 bases, J lost 4 bases, and 12 bases lay in between. CDR1 and CDR2 from the germline V gene are SQVTM and ANQGSEA. As to this clonotype: Its antigen is not identified.

Broader study findings: CMV status of donors was not determined, possibly confounding expanded clonotype changes.

This sample was also put to use in a study of T cells of mothers and their children.

V is TRBV29-1 and J is TRBJ1-1; weak D call: TRBD1 (5 bases). This TCR derives from a boy between 10 and 17 years old in good health. The sample comprised blood. CDR3 bases: TGCAGCGTTGAAGATCGGGATGGGGGCACTGAAGCTTTCTTT. It translates to CSVEDRDGGTEAFF.